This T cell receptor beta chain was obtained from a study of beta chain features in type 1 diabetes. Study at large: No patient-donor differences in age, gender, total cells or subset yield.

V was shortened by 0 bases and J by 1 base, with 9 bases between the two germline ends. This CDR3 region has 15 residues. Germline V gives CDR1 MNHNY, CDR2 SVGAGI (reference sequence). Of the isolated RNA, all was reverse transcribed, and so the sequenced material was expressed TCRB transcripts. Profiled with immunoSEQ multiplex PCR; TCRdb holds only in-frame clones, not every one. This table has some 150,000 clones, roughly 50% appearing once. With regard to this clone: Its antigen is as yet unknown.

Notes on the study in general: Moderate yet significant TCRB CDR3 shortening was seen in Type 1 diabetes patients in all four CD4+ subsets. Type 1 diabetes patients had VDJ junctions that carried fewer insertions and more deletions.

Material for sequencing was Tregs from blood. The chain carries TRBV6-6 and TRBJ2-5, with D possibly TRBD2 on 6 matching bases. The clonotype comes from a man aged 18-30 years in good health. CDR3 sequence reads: CASSYSGGIQETQYF. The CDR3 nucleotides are TGTGCCAGCAGTTACTCGGGGGGAATCCAAGAGACCCAGTACTTC.